The 22 T cell receptor beta chains in this list originate from one sample, sequenced in a study of blood T cell repertoires in COVID-19. Profiled with immunoSEQ multiplex PCR; TCRdb holds only in-frame clones, not every one. The data show approximately 320,000 clones, approximately 88% seen once. Sequencing input: PBMCs or T cells enriched from blood (not recorded which). The receptors were sampled from a woman in her late teens or twenties who had recovered from COVID-19.

The CDR3 is CASSQGTSGDNEQFF. The CDR3, as DNA: TGCGCCAGCAGCCAAGGGACTAGCGGGGACAATGAGCAGTTCTTC. The rearrangement links TRBV4-3 to TRBJ2-1; TRBD2 matches 12 bases. The CDR3 runs to 15 residues. V was clipped by 1 base and J by 5 bases; unmatched bases: 0. CDR1 and CDR2 from the germline V gene are LGHNA and YSLEER.

The V and J genes are TRBV28 and TRBJ2-1, with D tentatively TRBD2 (5 bases). Trimming removed 8 bases at V and 12 bases at J, with 14 bases between. CDR3 size: 11 residues. Germline V gene sequence: CDR1 MDHEN, CDR2 SYDVKM. Written as DNA, the CDR3 is TGTGCCAGCCATCGGGATTTCCGGCAGTTCTTC. Amino acid sequence: CASHRDFRQFF.

The rearrangement links TRBV2 to TRBJ2-5; D is possibly TRBD1 (5 bases). The length of the CDR3 is 14 residues. Germline CDR1 is SNHLY and CDR2 is FYNNEI. Between the trimmed V and J ends, which lost 8 bases and 9 bases, there was a span of 22 bases. CDR3 bases: TGTGCCAGCCGTCGACTCGGTACTCAAGGGGCCCAGTACTTC. It specifies CASRRLGTQGAQYF.

The V and J genes are TRBV18 and TRBJ1-2, with a possible D match to TRBD1 (6 bases). Trimming stripped 6 bases from V and 8 bases from J, with 22 bases between. The CDR3 runs 15 residues. CDR1 is KGHSH, CDR2 LQKENI, per germline. CDR3 nucleotide sequence: TGTGCCAGCTCGCCCGAACAGGGCCGTCTTTTCGGCTACACCTTC. This translates into CASSPEQGRLFGYTF.

The chain combines TRBV28 with TRBJ2-5; TRBD2 aligns across 13 bases. The germline V gene encodes CDR1 MDHEN and CDR2 SYDVKM. This CDR3 spans 18 amino acids. After removal of 3 bases from V and 2 bases from J, the junction contained 9 bases not matched to a gene. In DNA form, the CDR3 reads TGTGCCAGCAGTTTGGAACTAGCGGGAGGGCCGGGGCAAGAGACCCAGTACTTC. The encoded protein is CASSLELAGGPGQETQYF.

The chain links TRBV30 to TRBJ2-5; perhaps TRBD1 as D (6 bases). CDR1 and CDR2 from the germline V gene are GTSNPN and SVGIG (reference sequence). The CDR3 has 11 residues. The V gene lost 5 bases and the J gene lost 6 bases, with 10 bases spanning the gap. The CDR3 is CAWEGTKTQYF. The CDR3 coding sequence is TGTGCCTGGGAAGGGACAAAGACCCAGTACTTC. The full variable domain, with the rest looked up from reference TRBV30 and TRBJ2-5, is SQTIHQWPATLVQPVGSPLSLECTVEGTSNPNLYWYRQAAGRGLQLLFYSVGIGQISSEVPQNLSASRPQDRQFILSSKKLLLSDSGFYLCAWEGTKTQYFGPGTRLLVL.

J is TRBJ1-4 and V is TRBV5-1; D unresolved. Germline loops: CDR1 SGHRS, CDR2 YFSETQ. Trimming cost V 1 base and J 7 bases, with 14 bases left between them. This CDR3 is 15 amino acids long. The CDR3, as DNA: TGCGCCAGCAGCTTGAAAGGCGACGGCGGTGAAAAACTGTTTTTT. As protein: CASSLKGDGGEKLFF. Full variable domain (missing parts from reference TRBV5-1 and TRBJ1-4): KAGVTQTPRYLIKTRGQQVTLSCSPISGHRSVSWYQQTPGQGLQFLFEYFSETQRNKGNFPGRFSGRQFSNSRSEMNVSTLELGDSALYLCASSLKGDGGEKLFFGSGTQLSVL.

The chain couples TRBV5-4 to TRBJ2-3, with D perhaps matching TRBD2 (6 bases). The V end was cut by 1 base, the J end by 2 bases, with 14 bases between. CDR1 SGHNT and CDR2 YYREEE come from the germline V gene (reference sequence). The length of the CDR3 is 16 residues. The CDR3 region is CASSLRLEGITDTQYF. The CDR3, as DNA: TGTGCCAGCAGCTTGCGCCTGGAGGGGATCACAGATACGCAGTATTTT.

This chain uses TRBV11-2 with TRBJ2-3, with TRBD2 as a possible D gene (5 bases). V shed 5 bases and J shed 4 bases, with 16 bases lying between them. The CDR3 has 15 amino acids. Germline V gene data show CDR1 as SGHAT and CDR2 as FQNNGV. CDR3 sequence reads: CASSGIGGFADTQYF. The CDR3 nucleotides are TGTGCCAGCAGCGGGATAGGAGGTTTCGCAGATACGCAGTATTTT.

This clone was counted only a few times. The chain joins TRBV4-1 to TRBJ1-6; 10 nucleotides agree with TRBD1. Germline loops: CDR1 MGHRA, CDR2 YSYEKL. The CDR3 has 15 residues. After removal of 2 bases from V and 10 bases from J, the junction contained 5 bases not matched to a gene. CDR3 residues: CASSQLTGGRSPLHF. Written as DNA, the CDR3 is TGCGCCAGCAGCCAACTGACAGGGGGCAGGTCACCCCTCCACTTT.

The chain employs TRBV11-2 and TRBJ2-5, with a tentative D call TRBD2 (6 bases). Germline loops: CDR1 SGHAT, CDR2 FQNNGV. Trimming cost V 5 bases and J 2 bases, with 12 bases left between them. This CDR3 comprises 14 residues. The CDR3 here is CASSHPAGQETQYF. CDR3 DNA: TGTGCCAGCAGCCACCCGGCGGGGCAAGAGACCCAGTACTTC.

CDR3 nucleotide sequence: TGTGCCAGTAGTATGGTACGAGGTAATTCACCCCTCCACTTT. This gives the protein CASSMVRGNSPLHF. The chain has TRBV19 and TRBJ1-6; no clear D. Germline-derived CDR1 and CDR2 are LNHDA and SQIVND (reference sequence). The CDR3 sequence is 14 residues long. V lost 3 bases and J lost 6, with 9 bases in between. Looking up the rest from reference TRBV19 and TRBJ1-6 gives the full variable domain: DGGITQSPKYLFRKEGQNVTLSCEQNLNHDAMYWYRQDPGQGLRLIYYSQIVNDFQKGDIAEGYSVSREKKESFPLTVTSAQKNPTAFYLCASSMVRGNSPLHFGNGTRLTVT.

The chain joins TRBV23-1 to TRBJ2-5, with 9 bases matching TRBD1. TRBV23-1 counts as an open reading frame of uncertain function. The CDR3 sequence is 14 residues long. The ends lost 6 bases at V and 6 bases at J; junction bases unmatched: 8. The CDR3 nucleotides are TGCGCCAGCAGCCCGGGACAGGGCGGAAAGACCCAGTACTTC. Its translation: CASSPGQGGKTQYF.

The J gene is TRBJ2-1, the V gene TRBV3-1 (or the pseudogene TRBV3-2); 9 positions match TRBD2. The CDR3 has 20 residues. J was trimmed by 0 bases and V by 4 bases; bases with no gene match: 16. Germline loops: CDR1 LGHDT, CDR2 YNNKEL (reference sequence). DNA of the CDR3: TGTGCCAGCAGCCTTAGACCGGGACTAGCCGGACGACACTCCTACAATGAGCAGTTCTTC. It translates to CASSLRPGLAGRHSYNEQFF.

The chain recombines TRBV4-1 with TRBJ1-1; D possibly corresponds to TRBD1 (5 bases). V was clipped by 1 base and J by 2 bases, with 11 bases between them. The CDR3 sequence is 15 residues long. The germline V gene encodes CDR1 MGHRA and CDR2 YSYEKL. CDR3 residues: CASSQAQTVNTEAFF. The CDR3 DNA is TGCGCCAGCAGCCAAGCTCAGACAGTTAACACTGAAGCTTTCTTT.

The chain links TRBV6-1 to TRBJ2-5; 8 nucleotides agree with TRBD2. With V trimmed by 0 bases and J by 4 bases, 4 bases remained unmatched. Per germline, CDR1 MNHNS and CDR2 SASEGT. This CDR3 has 15 amino acids. The CDR3: CASSEAELAGETQYF. CDR3 bases: TGTGCCAGCAGTGAAGCGGAGCTAGCGGGAGAGACCCAGTACTTC.

The V call is TRBV5-1, the J call TRBJ2-7, with TRBD2 identical over 10 bases. The CDR3 contains 16 residues. Germline V gene sequence: CDR1 SGHRS, CDR2 YFSETQ. V dropped 2 bases and J dropped 5; count of bases not matched to a gene: 10. In DNA form, the CDR3 reads TGCGCCAGCAGCTTTTCCGCTAGCGGGAGTTCGAACGAGCAGTACTTC. It codes for CASSFSASGSSNEQYF.

The chain links TRBV5-6 to TRBJ2-3, with D possibly TRBD1 on 5 matching bases. V lost 1 base to trimming and J lost 0 bases, with 9 bases between them. The CDR3 is made up of 15 amino acids. The germline V gene encodes CDR1 SGHDT and CDR2 YYEEEE. The CDR3 protein is CASSLYRQSTDTQYF. The DNA of the CDR3 is TGTGCCAGCAGCTTGTACCGACAGAGCACAGATACGCAGTATTTT.

The chain couples TRBV7-2 to TRBJ1-2; D ambiguous. The length of the CDR3 is 14 residues. Trimming took 5 bases from V and 5 from J, leaving 15 bases between them. Germline V gene sequence: CDR1 SGHTA, CDR2 FQGNSA. CDR3 sequence: CASSQTTHDYGYTF. CDR3 bases: TGTGCCAGCAGCCAGACGACACATGATTATGGCTACACCTTC.

The chain is built from TRBV14 and TRBJ1-2; D might be TRBD1 (6 bases). Germline assignment: CDR1 SGHDN and CDR2 FVKESK. The CDR3 length is 14 residues. Trimming pared 3 bases from V and 13 bases from J, leaving 21 bases between. CDR3 loop: CASSQNYKGGRTTF. The CDR3 nucleotides are TGTGCCAGCAGCCAGAATTATAAAGGGGGTCGCACCACCTTC.

The count of this clone is one. The chain couples TRBV19 to TRBJ1-1; D is ambiguous. CDR1 and CDR2 from the germline V gene are LNHDA and SQIVND (reference sequence). The CDR3 length is 15 residues. V dropped 0 bases and J dropped 3 bases, with 11 bases sitting between them. CDR3 bases: TGTGCCAGTAGTATAGATAGGGCCGGGGACACTGAAGCTTTCTTT. This codes for CASSIDRAGDTEAFF.

The V and J genes are TRBV19 and TRBJ1-1; the D gene is possibly TRBD1 (5 bases). V lost 7 bases to trimming and J lost 3 bases, with 12 bases between them. CDR1 and CDR2 (germline): LNHDA, SQIVND (reference sequence). The CDR3 covers 13 residues. CDR3 sequence (DNA): TGTGCCAGTACCTTCAGGGAGGACACTGAAGCTTTCTTT. Translation: CASTFREDTEAFF.